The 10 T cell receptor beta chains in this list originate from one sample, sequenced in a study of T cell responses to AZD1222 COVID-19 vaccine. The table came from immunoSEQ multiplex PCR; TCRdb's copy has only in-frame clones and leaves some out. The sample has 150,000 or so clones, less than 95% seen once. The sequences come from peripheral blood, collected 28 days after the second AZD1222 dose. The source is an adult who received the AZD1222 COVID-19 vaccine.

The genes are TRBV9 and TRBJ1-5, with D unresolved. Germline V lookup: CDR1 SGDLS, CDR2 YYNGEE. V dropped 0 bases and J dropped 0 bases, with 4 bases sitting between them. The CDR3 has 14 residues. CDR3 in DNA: TGTGCCAGCAGCGTAGGGGGTAGCAATCAGCCCCAGCATTTT. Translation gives CASSVGGSNQPQHF.

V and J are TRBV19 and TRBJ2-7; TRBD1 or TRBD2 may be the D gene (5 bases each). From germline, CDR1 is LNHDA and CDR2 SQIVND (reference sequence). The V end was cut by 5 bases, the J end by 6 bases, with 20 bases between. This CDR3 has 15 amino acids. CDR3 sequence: CASSPEGSWSREQYF. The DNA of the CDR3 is TGTGCCAGTAGTCCTGAGGGGAGTTGGTCGCGCGAGCAGTACTTC.

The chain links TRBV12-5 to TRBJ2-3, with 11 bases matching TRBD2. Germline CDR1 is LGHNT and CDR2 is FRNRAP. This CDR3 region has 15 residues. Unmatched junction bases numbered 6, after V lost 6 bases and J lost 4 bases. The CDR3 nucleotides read TGTGCTAGTGGCCCAACTAGCGGGAGACCAGATACGCAGTATTTT. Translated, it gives CASGPTSGRPDTQYF.

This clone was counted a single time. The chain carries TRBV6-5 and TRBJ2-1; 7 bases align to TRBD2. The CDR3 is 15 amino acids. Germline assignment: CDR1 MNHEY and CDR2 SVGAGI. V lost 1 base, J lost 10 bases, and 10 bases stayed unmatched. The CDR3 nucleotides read TGTGCCAGCAGTTACTTCGGGACTACCGCGGCGGAGCAGTTCTTC. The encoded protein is CASSYFGTTAAEQFF.

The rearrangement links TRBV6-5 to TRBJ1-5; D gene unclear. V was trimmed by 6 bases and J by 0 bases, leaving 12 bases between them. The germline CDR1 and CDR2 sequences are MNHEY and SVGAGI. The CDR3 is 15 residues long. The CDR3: CASRQISYSNQPQHF. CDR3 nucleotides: TGTGCCAGCAGACAGATTTCCTATAGCAATCAGCCCCAGCATTTT.

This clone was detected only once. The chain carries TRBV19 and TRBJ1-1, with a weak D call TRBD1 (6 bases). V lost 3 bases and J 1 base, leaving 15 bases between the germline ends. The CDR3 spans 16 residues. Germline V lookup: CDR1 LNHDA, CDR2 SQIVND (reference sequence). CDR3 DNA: TGTGCCAGTAGTATGCGCCCGCGACAGGAGAACACTGAAGCTTTCTTT. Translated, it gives CASSMRPRQENTEAFF.

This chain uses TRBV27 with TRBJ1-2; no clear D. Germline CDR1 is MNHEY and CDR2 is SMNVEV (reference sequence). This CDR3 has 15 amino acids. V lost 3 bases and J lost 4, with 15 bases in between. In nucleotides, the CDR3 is TGTGCCAGCAGTTTTCAAGCCGCAGGCTCCTATGGCTACACCTTC. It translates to CASSFQAAGSYGYTF.

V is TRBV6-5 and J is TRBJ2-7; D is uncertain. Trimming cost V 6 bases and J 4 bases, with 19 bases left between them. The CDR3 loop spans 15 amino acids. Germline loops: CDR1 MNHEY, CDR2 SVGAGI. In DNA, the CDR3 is TGTGCCAGCAGCCGATATCACCAACCTAGTTACGAGCAGTACTTC. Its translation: CASSRYHQPSYEQYF.

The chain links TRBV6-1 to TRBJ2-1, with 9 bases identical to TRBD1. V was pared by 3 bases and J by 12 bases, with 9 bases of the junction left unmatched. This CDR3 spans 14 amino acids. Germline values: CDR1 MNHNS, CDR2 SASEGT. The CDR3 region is CASSDGTGSGGQFF. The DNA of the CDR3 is TGTGCCAGCAGTGATGGGACAGGGTCGGGTGGGCAGTTCTTC.

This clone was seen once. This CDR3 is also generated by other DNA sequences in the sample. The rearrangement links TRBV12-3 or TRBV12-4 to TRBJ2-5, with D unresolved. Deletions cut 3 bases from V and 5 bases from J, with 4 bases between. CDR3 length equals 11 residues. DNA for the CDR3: TGTGCCAGCAGTTTGATGGAGACCCAGTACTTC. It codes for CASSLMETQYF.